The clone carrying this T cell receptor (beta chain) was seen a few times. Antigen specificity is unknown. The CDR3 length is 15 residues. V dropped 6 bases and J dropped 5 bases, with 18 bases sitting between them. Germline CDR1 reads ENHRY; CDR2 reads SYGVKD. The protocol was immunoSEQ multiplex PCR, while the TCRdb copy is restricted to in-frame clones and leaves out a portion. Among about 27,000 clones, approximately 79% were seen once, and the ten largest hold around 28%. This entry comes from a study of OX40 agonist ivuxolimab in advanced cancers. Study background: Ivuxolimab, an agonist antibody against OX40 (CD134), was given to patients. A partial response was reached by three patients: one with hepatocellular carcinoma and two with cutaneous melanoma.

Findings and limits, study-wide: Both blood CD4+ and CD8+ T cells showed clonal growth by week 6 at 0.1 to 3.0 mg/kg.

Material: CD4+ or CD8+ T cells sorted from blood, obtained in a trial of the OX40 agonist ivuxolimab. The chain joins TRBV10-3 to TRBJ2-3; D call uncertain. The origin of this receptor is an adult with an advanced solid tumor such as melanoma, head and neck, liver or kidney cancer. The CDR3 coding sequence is TGTGCCATCAGCGCGGACGTAGAAATCAAAGATACGCAGTATTTT. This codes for CAISADVEIKDTQYF.